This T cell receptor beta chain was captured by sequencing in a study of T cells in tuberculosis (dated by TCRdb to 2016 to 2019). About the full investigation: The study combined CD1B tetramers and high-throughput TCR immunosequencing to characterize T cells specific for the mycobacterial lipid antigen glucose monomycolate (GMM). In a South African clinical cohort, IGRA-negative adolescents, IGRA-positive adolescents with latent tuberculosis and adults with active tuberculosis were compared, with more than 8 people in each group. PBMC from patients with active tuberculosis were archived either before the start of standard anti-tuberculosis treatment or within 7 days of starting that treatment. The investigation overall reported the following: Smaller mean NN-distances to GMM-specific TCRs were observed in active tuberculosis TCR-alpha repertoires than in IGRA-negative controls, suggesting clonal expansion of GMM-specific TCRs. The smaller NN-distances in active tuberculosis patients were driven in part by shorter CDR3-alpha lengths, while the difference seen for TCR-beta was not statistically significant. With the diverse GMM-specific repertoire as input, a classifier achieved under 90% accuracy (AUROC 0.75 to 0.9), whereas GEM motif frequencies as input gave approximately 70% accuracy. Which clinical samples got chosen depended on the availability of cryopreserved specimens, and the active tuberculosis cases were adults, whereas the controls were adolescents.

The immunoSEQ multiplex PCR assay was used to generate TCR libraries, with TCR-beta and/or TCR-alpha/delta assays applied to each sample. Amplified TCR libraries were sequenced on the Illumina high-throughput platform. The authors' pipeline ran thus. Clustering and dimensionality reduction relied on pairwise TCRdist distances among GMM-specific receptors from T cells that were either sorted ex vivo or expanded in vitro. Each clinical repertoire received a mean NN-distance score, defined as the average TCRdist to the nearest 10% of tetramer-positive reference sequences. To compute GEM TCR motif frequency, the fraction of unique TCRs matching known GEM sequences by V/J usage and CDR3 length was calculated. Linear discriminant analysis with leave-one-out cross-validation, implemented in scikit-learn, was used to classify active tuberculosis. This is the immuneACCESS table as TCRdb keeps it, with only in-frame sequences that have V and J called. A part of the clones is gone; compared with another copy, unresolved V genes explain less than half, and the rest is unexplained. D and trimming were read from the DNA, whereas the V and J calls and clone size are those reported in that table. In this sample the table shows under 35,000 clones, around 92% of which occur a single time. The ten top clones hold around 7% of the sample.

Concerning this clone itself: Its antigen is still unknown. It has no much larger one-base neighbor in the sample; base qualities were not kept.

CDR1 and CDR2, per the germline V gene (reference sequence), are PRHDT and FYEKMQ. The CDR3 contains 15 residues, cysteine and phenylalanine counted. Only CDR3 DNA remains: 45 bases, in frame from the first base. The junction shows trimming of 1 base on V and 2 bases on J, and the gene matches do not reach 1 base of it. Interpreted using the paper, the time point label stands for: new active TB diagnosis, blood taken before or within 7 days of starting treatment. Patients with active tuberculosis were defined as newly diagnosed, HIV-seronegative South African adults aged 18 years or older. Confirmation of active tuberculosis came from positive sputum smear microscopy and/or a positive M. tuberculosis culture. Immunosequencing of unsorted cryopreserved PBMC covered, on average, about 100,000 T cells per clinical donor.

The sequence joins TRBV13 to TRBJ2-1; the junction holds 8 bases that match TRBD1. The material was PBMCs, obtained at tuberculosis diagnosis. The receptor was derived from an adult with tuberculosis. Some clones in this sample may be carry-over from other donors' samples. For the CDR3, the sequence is CASSLAGGTYNEQFF. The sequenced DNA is TGTGCCAGCAGCTTAGCAGGGGGCACCTACAATGAGCAGTTCTTC. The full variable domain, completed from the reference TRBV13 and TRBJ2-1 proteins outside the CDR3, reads AAGVIQSPRHLIKEKRETATLKCYPIPRHDTVYWYQQGPGQDPQFLISFYEKMQSDKGSIPDRFSAQQFSDYHSELNMSSLELGDSALYFCASSLAGGTYNEQFFGPGTRLTVL.